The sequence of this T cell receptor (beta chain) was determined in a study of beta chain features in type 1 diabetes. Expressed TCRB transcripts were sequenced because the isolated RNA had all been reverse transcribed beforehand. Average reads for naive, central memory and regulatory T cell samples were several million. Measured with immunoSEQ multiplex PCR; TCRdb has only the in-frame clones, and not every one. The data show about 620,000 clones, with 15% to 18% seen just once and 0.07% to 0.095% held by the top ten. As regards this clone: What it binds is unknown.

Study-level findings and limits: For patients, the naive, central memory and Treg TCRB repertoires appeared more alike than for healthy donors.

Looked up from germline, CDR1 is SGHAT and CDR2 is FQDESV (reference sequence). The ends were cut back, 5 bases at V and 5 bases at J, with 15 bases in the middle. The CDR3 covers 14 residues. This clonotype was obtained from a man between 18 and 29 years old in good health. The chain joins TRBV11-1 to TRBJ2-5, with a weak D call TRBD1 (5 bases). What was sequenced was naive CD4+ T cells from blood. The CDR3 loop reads CASSPSLGRETQYF. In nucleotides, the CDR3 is TGTGCCAGCAGCCCATCTTTGGGGCGGGAGACCCAGTACTTC.